Listed here are 5 T cell receptor beta chains from one sample, sequenced in a study of beta chain features in type 1 diabetes. Expressed TCRB transcripts were sequenced because the entire RNA isolate underwent reverse transcription. Libraries were prepared by immunoSEQ multiplex PCR; TCRdb keeps only in-frame clonotypes and omits some of them. Altogether about 140,000 clones are present, less than 9% being singletons, with the ten largest covering around 1.5%. Sequenced: central memory CD4+ T cells from blood. These receptors were collected from a woman aged 30 to 39 in good health.

The chain has TRBV7-9 and TRBJ2-3; 7 bases match TRBD2. This CDR3 is built from 15 residues. Germline V gene data show CDR1 as SEHNR and CDR2 as FQNEAQ (reference sequence). The V segment lost 8 bases and the J segment 6 bases; nucleotides outside the gene matches: 14. The CDR3 is CASRASGVQRDTQYF. CDR3 nucleotides: TGTGCCAGCCGGGCTAGCGGAGTCCAGAGGGATACGCAGTATTTT.

This clone was seen ten or more times. This chain connects TRBV7-8 to TRBJ1-2; D ambiguous. The CDR3 contains 16 residues. Germline assignment: CDR1 SGHVS and CDR2 FQNEAQ. V lost 0 bases and J lost 2, with 13 bases in between. CDR3: CASSLAREAWNYGYTF. CDR3 DNA sequence: TGTGCCAGCAGCTTAGCGCGCGAGGCGTGGAACTATGGCTACACCTTC.

There are many counts of this clone. The V gene is TRBV5-4, the J gene TRBJ2-7; 12 nucleotides agree with TRBD2. The CDR3 length is 15 residues. With V trimmed by 4 bases and J by 7 bases, 9 bases remained unmatched. CDR1 and CDR2 from the germline V gene are SGHNT and YYREEE (reference sequence). CDR3 DNA sequence: TGTGCCAGCAGCAAAACCCTAGCGGGAGGGGATGAGCAGTACTTC. Translation: CASSKTLAGGDEQYF.

This clone was found many times. The genes are TRBV4-2 and TRBJ2-3; no reliable D call. Looked up from germline, CDR1 is LGHNA and CDR2 is YNFKEQ. The CDR3 is made up of 13 amino acids. The V end was cut by 0 bases, the J end by 5 bases, with 6 bases between. The CDR3 protein is CASSQDAEDTQYF. DNA of the CDR3: TGTGCCAGCAGCCAAGATGCGGAAGATACGCAGTATTTT.

This clone was seen many times. The chain carries TRBV10-3 and TRBJ2-1, with 9 bases fitting TRBD1. This CDR3 spans 15 amino acids. J gave up 2 bases and V 7 bases, and 6 bases lay outside the gene matches. Germline V gives CDR1 ENHRY, CDR2 SYGVKD. The DNA of the CDR3 is TGTGCCATCATGACGGACAGGGGAGCCTACAATGAGCAGTTCTTC. Encoded protein: CAIMTDRGAYNEQFF.